The 27 T cell receptor beta chains below all came from one sample that was sequenced in a study of OX40 agonist ivuxolimab in advanced cancers. The table came from immunoSEQ multiplex PCR; TCRdb's copy has only in-frame clones and leaves some out. Found here are approximately 72,000 clones, 70% to 85% of them singletons; the top ten hold under 2%. Sequences were derived from CD4+ or CD8+ T cells sorted from blood, sampled in a trial of the OX40 agonist ivuxolimab. The receptors were gathered from an adult with an advanced solid tumor such as melanoma, head and neck, liver or kidney cancer.

The chain recombines TRBV19 with TRBJ1-1; D may be TRBD1 (5 bases). The CDR3 covers 16 residues. The germline V gene encodes CDR1 LNHDA and CDR2 SQIVND (reference sequence). V was pared by 6 bases and J by 4 bases, with 21 bases between. The CDR3 is CASRVGERGTGTEAFF. CDR3 DNA: TGTGCCAGTAGAGTAGGGGAGAGAGGGACCGGCACTGAAGCTTTCTTT.

This clone was picked up one time. The rearrangement joins TRBV6-5 to TRBJ2-5; D uncertain. The CDR3 is 12 residues long. The germline V gene has CDR1 MNHEY and CDR2 SVGAGI. With 5 bases removed from V and 5 bases from J, the gap between germline ends came to 9 bases. The CDR3 sequence: CASSRPGETQYF. CDR3 in DNA: TGTGCCAGCAGTCGCCCCGGGGAGACCCAGTACTTC.

The chain has TRBV7-2 and TRBJ1-1; 9 bases match TRBD1. This CDR3 is 16 amino acids long. After removal of 1 base from V and 6 bases from J, the junction contained 9 bases not matched to a gene. Germline loops: CDR1 SGHTA, CDR2 FQGNSA. The CDR3 loop reads CASSLVGQGALAEAFF. For the CDR3, the DNA is TGTGCCAGCAGCTTAGTGGGACAGGGTGCCCTCGCTGAAGCTTTCTTT. The complete variable domain, with remaining parts taken from reference TRBV7-2 and TRBJ1-1, reads GAGVSQSPSNKVTEKGKDVELRCDPISGHTALYWYRQSLGQGLEFLIYFQGNSAPDKSGLPSDRFSAERTGGSVSTLTIQRTQQEDSAVYLCASSLVGQGALAEAFFGQGTRLTVV.

The chain links TRBV27 to TRBJ2-7; 11 bases map to TRBD1. CDR1 and CDR2 from the germline V gene are MNHEY and SMNVEV (reference sequence). J was trimmed by 5 bases and V by 5 bases; bases with no gene match: 11. The CDR3 is 16 residues long. The CDR3: CASSPTGTGGFDEQYF. The CDR3 DNA follows: TGTGCCAGCAGTCCCACCGGGACAGGGGGGTTCGACGAGCAGTACTTC.

The chain links TRBV4-2 to TRBJ1-4; weak D call: TRBD1 (5 bases). Trimming took 5 bases from V and 6 from J, leaving 19 bases between them. This CDR3 has 16 amino acids. Germline V gene data show CDR1 as LGHNA and CDR2 as YNFKEQ. The CDR3 region is CASSSQVQRGDEKLFF. As DNA, the CDR3 is TGTGCCAGCAGCTCACAAGTGCAGCGGGGCGATGAAAAACTGTTTTTT.

The V and J genes are TRBV7-2 and TRBJ2-7; 14 bases are a match to TRBD2. CDR1 and CDR2 (germline): SGHTA, FQGNSA. The CDR3 sequence is 19 residues long. J lost 3 bases, V lost 4 bases, and 14 bases had no gene match. Here the CDR3 DNA reads TGTGCCAGCAGCTACGGACTAGCGGGAGGTGCCTGGCCCCTCTACGAGCAGTACTTC. It encodes CASSYGLAGGAWPLYEQYF.

This rearrangement joins TRBV6-5 to TRBJ1-2, with D uncertain. Germline values: CDR1 MNHEY, CDR2 SVGAGI. The CDR3 extends over 13 amino acids. V was cut by 6 bases and J by 2 bases, with 10 bases left in between. The CDR3 DNA sequence: TGTGCCAGCAGCCGGACGGAAAACTATGGCTACACCTTC. It is translated as CASSRTENYGYTF.

The chain has TRBV27 and TRBJ2-7; the match to TRBD1 covers 8 bases. The CDR3 is 15 amino acids. Trimming removed 4 bases from V and 3 bases from J; junction bases left unmatched: 8. Per the germline V gene, CDR1 is MNHEY and CDR2 is SMNVEV (reference sequence). CDR3 loop: CASSSPHRGFYEQYF. In DNA form, the CDR3 reads TGTGCCAGCAGTTCCCCCCACAGGGGGTTCTACGAGCAGTACTTC.

The chain joins TRBV2 to TRBJ2-7; TRBD1 matches 8 bases. Germline V lookup: CDR1 SNHLY, CDR2 FYNNEI. The CDR3 loop spans 14 amino acids. Losses at the gene ends were 3 bases for V and 7 bases for J; bases not matched to a gene: 8. The CDR3 spells CASSEDRVGMEQYF. The CDR3, as DNA: TGTGCCAGCAGTGAGGACAGGGTGGGGATGGAGCAGTACTTC.

The gene calls are TRBV28 and TRBJ2-3; 10 bases fit TRBD1. CDR1 is MDHEN, CDR2 SYDVKM, per germline. The length of the CDR3 is 15 residues. J gave up 5 bases and V 5 bases, and 7 bases lay outside the gene matches. The CDR3 here is CASSGPGQGIDTQYF. CDR3 DNA: TGTGCCAGCAGTGGACCGGGACAGGGGATAGATACGCAGTATTTT.

This clone was seen just once. The V call is TRBV27, the J call TRBJ2-4; 11 positions match TRBD2. The V segment lost 1 base and the J segment 7 bases; nucleotides outside the gene matches: 3. Germline V CDR1 and CDR2: MNHEY, SMNVEV (reference sequence). The CDR3 length is 15 residues. The CDR3 here is CASSLYSGRGNIQYF. As DNA, the CDR3 is TGTGCCAGCAGTTTATATAGCGGGAGGGGGAACATTCAGTACTTC.

V is TRBV4-3 and J is TRBJ2-5, with D perhaps matching TRBD2 (6 bases). CDR3 length: 15 amino acids. V was clipped by 2 bases and J by 3 bases, with 13 bases between them. Germline V gene sequence: CDR1 LGHNA, CDR2 YSLEER. The CDR3 DNA follows: TGCGCCAGCAGCCAAAGCTGGGGGGAGGAAGAGACCCAGTACTTC. It encodes CASSQSWGEEETQYF.

The chain uses TRBV28 and TRBJ1-1; 8 nucleotides agree with TRBD1. With V trimmed by 8 bases and J by 7 bases, 9 bases remained unmatched. This CDR3 has 13 amino acids. Germline CDR1 reads MDHEN; CDR2 reads SYDVKM. The CDR3 protein is CASGGQGAIEAFF. The CDR3 DNA reads as TGTGCCAGCGGAGGGCAGGGGGCGATTGAAGCTTTCTTT.

J is TRBJ2-1 and V is TRBV7-2; D not resolved. The V and J ends lost 1 base and 2 bases respectively, with 9 bases between them. The CDR3 is 15 residues long. Germline lookup yields CDR1 SGHTA and CDR2 FQGNSA. DNA for the CDR3: TGTGCCAGCAGCTTAGATAAGGCGGCCTACAATGAGCAGTTCTTC. Amino acids: CASSLDKAAYNEQFF. Supplemented by reference TRBV7-2 and TRBJ2-1, the full variable domain reads GAGVSQSPSNKVTEKGKDVELRCDPISGHTALYWYRQSLGQGLEFLIYFQGNSAPDKSGLPSDRFSAERTGGSVSTLTIQRTQQEDSAVYLCASSLDKAAYNEQFFGPGTRLTVL.

This clone was counted a few times. The same CDR3 is also encoded by other DNA sequences in this sample. The V and J genes are TRBV5-1 and TRBJ1-3; D gene ambiguous. The length of the CDR3 is 14 residues. Deletions cut 0 bases from V and 4 bases from J, with 8 bases between. Germline CDR1 reads SGHRS; CDR2 reads YFSETQ. CDR3 bases: TGCGCCAGCAGCTTGGTGGGATACGGAAACACCATATATTTT. Protein product: CASSLVGYGNTIYF.

V and J are TRBV29-1 and TRBJ2-5; 7 positions agree with TRBD2. V gave up 6 bases and J gave up 4 bases; unmatched junction bases: 8. The CDR3 sequence is 13 residues long. Germline lookup yields CDR1 SQVTM and CDR2 ANQGSEA. For the CDR3, the DNA is TGCAGCGTAGTCGGGTGGGAGGGAGAGACCCAGTACTTC. It is translated as CSVVGWEGETQYF.

V usage is TRBV2 and J usage is TRBJ2-3; D gene ambiguous. CDR3 length: 13 residues. Trimming pared 4 bases from V and 1 base from J, leaving 6 bases between. Germline values: CDR1 SNHLY, CDR2 FYNNEI. This chain's CDR3 is CASSGQGTDTQYF. Written as DNA, the CDR3 is TGTGCCAGCAGTGGCCAGGGCACAGATACGCAGTATTTT.

The V call is TRBV21-1, the J call TRBJ1-5; TRBD1, the D gene given by the table, was not confirmed from the DNA. TRBV21-1 has pseudogene status. The CDR3 is 16 residues long. DNA of the CDR3: TGTGCCAGCAGCAAAACTTTCACAGGTATCAATCAGCCCCAGCATTTT. Amino acids: CASSKTFTGINQPQHF.

The DNA of the CDR3 is TGTGCCAGCAGCTCCCCCAGGACAGGGGGAACCTACGAGCAGTACTTC. Translation gives CASSSPRTGGTYEQYF. The chain carries TRBV7-2 and TRBJ2-7; TRBD1 agrees at 10 bases. Trimming took 4 bases from V and 2 from J; bases not matched to a gene: 8. Germline V gene data show CDR1 as SGHTA and CDR2 as FQGNSA. CDR3 length: 16 amino acids.

The V call is TRBV7-9, the J call TRBJ2-5, with D possibly being TRBD2 (7 bases). The V end lost 6 bases, the J end lost 4 bases, and 15 bases lay between the germline ends. This CDR3 is 14 amino acids long. CDR1 SEHNR and CDR2 FQNEAQ come from the germline V gene (reference sequence). The CDR3: CASSSVGGGETQYF. CDR3 bases: TGTGCCAGCAGTTCAGTAGGGGGGGGAGAGACCCAGTACTTC.

The rearrangement links TRBV19 to TRBJ1-3, with no clear D. With 11 bases removed from V and 0 bases from J, the gap between germline ends came to 17 bases. This CDR3 spans 15 amino acids. The germline V gene has CDR1 LNHDA and CDR2 SQIVND (reference sequence). Here the CDR3 DNA reads TGTGCCTCCGGGAGCAGGTCCTCCTCTGGAAACACCATATATTTT. Its protein is CASGSRSSSGNTIYF.

CDR3 sequence (DNA): TGTGCCAGCAGGCGCGCCTCCTCACACTATGGCTACACCTTC. This codes for CASRRASSHYGYTF. The V call is TRBV27, the J call TRBJ1-2, with D uncertain. Germline V gives CDR1 MNHEY, CDR2 SMNVEV (reference sequence). This CDR3 region has 14 residues. V lost 6 bases, J lost 3 bases, and 14 bases lay in between.

The V gene is TRBV19, the J gene TRBJ1-1, with D perhaps TRBD1 (5 bases). The CDR3 runs 12 residues. Trimming stripped 7 bases from V and 7 bases from J, with 13 bases between. CDR1 is LNHDA and CDR2 is SQIVND in the germline V gene (reference sequence). The chain's CDR3 is CASIPRGGEAFF. CDR3 nucleotide sequence: TGTGCCAGTATCCCACGGGGGGGTGAAGCTTTCTTT.

The genes are TRBV5-1 and TRBJ2-7, with 10 positions matching TRBD1. The V and J ends lost 2 bases and 2 bases, in that order; junction bases with no gene match: 4. CDR3 length equals 15 residues. Germline lookup yields CDR1 SGHRS and CDR2 YFSETQ. The CDR3 sequence: CASSLPDRGAYEQYF. The CDR3 nucleotides read TGCGCCAGCAGCTTACCGGACAGGGGGGCCTACGAGCAGTACTTC.

In this sample, this clone turned up a few times. V gene TRBV4-3 combines with J gene TRBJ1-1; 8 positions match TRBD1. V gave up 1 base and J gave up 7 bases; unmatched junction bases: 5. CDR3 length equals 14 residues. CDR1 is LGHNA, CDR2 YSLEER, per germline. The CDR3, as DNA: TGCGCCAGCAGCCAAGCCGGACAGGGAGGTGAAGCTTTCTTT. This sequence encodes CASSQAGQGGEAFF.

The chain employs TRBV27 and TRBJ2-5, with 9 bases lining up with TRBD1. The DNA end lines up better with TRBJ2-7; the J call may be wrong. The CDR3 loop spans 14 amino acids. Per germline, CDR1 MNHEY and CDR2 SMNVEV (reference sequence). CDR3 loop: CASRRTGVTYEQYF. CDR3 nucleotides: TGTGCCAGCAGGAGGACAGGGGTGACCTACGAGCAGTACTTC.

The chain carries TRBV19 and TRBJ2-7; 7 bases line up with TRBD1. Germline trimming cut 7 bases from V and 2 bases from J; bases unmatched to any gene: 8. CDR1 and CDR2 from the germline V gene are LNHDA and SQIVND (reference sequence). This CDR3 spans 14 amino acids. In DNA, the CDR3 is TGTGCCAGTAATTCGGACAGGAGGCCCTACGAGCAGTACTTC. This encodes CASNSDRRPYEQYF.